Listed below are T cell receptor beta chains from one sample, sequenced in a study of regulatory T cells in long-lasting Graves disease. TCRdb analysed the multiplex PCR reads with MiXCR anew, one entry per CDR3 protein. The data hold approximately 380,000 distinct CDR3 sequences, with about a fifth observed a single time. The specimen comprised peripheral blood mononuclear cells (PBMCs), sampled when the disease was refractory, from a patient treated with antithyroid drugs. These receptor sequences come from a female donor with Graves disease. The CDR3 runs from the conserved cysteine through the conserved F or W. The D gene is left open where the match is weak. The listing skips clone size in some rows; elsewhere it reads once, few, many or a size class.

D	size	V	J	CDR3	DNA
-	-	TRBV5-1	TRBJ2-3	CASSLEATRDTQYF	TGCGCCAGCAGCTTGGAGGCAACTCGCGATACGCAGTATTTT
TRBD2	few	TRBV6-1	TRBJ2-7	CASGGSYYEQYF	TGTGCCAGCGGCGGGAGCTATTACGAGCAGTACTTC
TRBD2	-	TRBV19	TRBJ2-2	CASSIAPATSANTGELFF	TGTGCCAGTAGTATCGCACCGGCGACTAGCGCGAACACCGGGGAGCTGTTTTTT
TRBD2	many	TRBV7-2	TRBJ2-7	CASSSREQGYEQYF	TGTGCCAGCAGCTCGCGGGAGCAGGGCTACGAGCAGTACTTC
-	many	TRBV6-1	TRBJ1-1	CASSLHHGMNTEAFF	TGTGCCAGCAGTCTCCATCACGGCATGAACACTGAAGCTTTCTTT
-	few	TRBV14	TRBJ1-1	CASSQTTDPATEAFF	TGTGCCAGCAGCCAAACGACAGACCCAGCCACTGAAGCTTTCTTT
-	few	TRBV6-1	TRBJ1-3	CASRINRDTGNTIYF	TGTGCCAGCAGGATCAACAGGGACACGGGAAACACCATATATTTT
TRBD1	many	TRBV6-1	TRBJ1-3	CASGDRVSGNTIYF	TGTGCCAGCGGCGACAGGGTCTCTGGAAACACCATATATTTT
TRBD1	many	TRBV2	TRBJ1-1	CATSGGRNTEAFF	TGTGCCACCTCAGGGGGAAGGAACACTGAAGCTTTCTTT
-	few	TRBV2	TRBJ2-2	CASSDVRNTGELFF	TGTGCCAGCAGTGATGTCCGGAACACCGGGGAGCTGTTTTTT
-	many	TRBV15	TRBJ1-2	CATSRDVANYGYTF	TGTGCCACCAGCAGGGACGTAGCAAACTATGGCTACACCTTC
-	-	TRBV5-6	TRBJ2-2	CASSLRSSRELFF	TGTGCCAGCAGCTTGAGGTCTAGCCGGGAGCTGTTTTTT
TRBD1	-	TRBV6-2/TRBV6-3	TRBJ1-4	CASSPESSGTVNEKLFF	TGTGCCAGCAGTCCCGAAAGCTCCGGGACAGTCAATGAAAAACTGTTTTTT
-	few	TRBV7-3	TRBJ2-1	CASSSTGSGEQFF	TGTGCCAGCAGCTCTACCGGCAGTGGTGAGCAGTTCTTC
TRBD2	few	TRBV20-1	TRBJ2-7	CSARDLVAGVYEQYF	TGCAGTGCTAGGGATCTGGTAGCGGGAGTCTACGAGCAGTACTTC
-	few	TRBV5-5	TRBJ1-2	CASSQVSDSYYGYTF	TGCGCCAGCAGCCAGGTTTCCGACTCCTACTATGGCTACACCTTC
-	-	TRBV6-2/TRBV6-3	TRBJ2-1	CASSYSRSGTHEPNEQFF	TGTGCCAGCAGTTACTCGAGGTCTGGGACCCACGAACCCAATGAGCAGTTCTTC
-	many	TRBV28	TRBJ1-5	CASSFGDSNQPQHF	TGTGCCAGCAGCTTCGGGGATAGCAATCAGCCCCAGCATTTT
TRBD1	-	TRBV7-8	TRBJ2-2	CASSLGGTGATGELFF	TGTGCCAGCAGCTTAGGCGGGACAGGGGCTACCGGGGAGCTGTTTTTT
-	-	TRBV19	TRBJ2-2	CASTINTGELFF	TGTGCCAGTACCATTAACACCGGGGAGCTGTTTTTT
TRBD1	few	TRBV10-1	TRBJ2-7	CASSRGQGVWEQYF	TGCGCCAGCAGCCGGGGACAGGGGGTTTGGGAGCAGTACTTC
-	-	TRBV20-1	TRBJ2-6	CSARDPHGPGNHANVLTF	TGCAGTGCTAGAGATCCCCACGGGCCAGGGAATCATGCCAACGTCCTGACTTTC
TRBD1	many	TRBV12-3/TRBV12-4	TRBJ1-2	CASSKGTGDGYTF	TGTGCCAGCAGTAAAGGGACAGGGGATGGCTACACCTTC
TRBD1	-	TRBV28	TRBJ2-3	CASSPDRGRLTDTQYF	TGTGCCAGCAGTCCGGACAGGGGGAGACTCACAGATACGCAGTATTTT
TRBD1	many	TRBV24-1	TRBJ1-5	CATRGKDRVDQPQHF	TGTGCCACACGGGGGAAAGACAGGGTGGATCAGCCCCAGCATTTT
-	-	TRBV30	TRBJ2-1	CAWTDPVDEQFF	TGTGCCTGGACTGATCCTGTGGATGAGCAGTTCTTC
-	many	TRBV2	TRBJ2-5	CASSEALSVSGFQETQYF	TGTGCCAGCAGTGAAGCGCTCTCGGTCAGTGGCTTCCAGGAGACCCAGTACTTC
-	-	TRBV3-1	TRBJ2-5	CASSRGPTTQETQYF	TGTGCCAGCAGCAGGGGACCAACTACCCAAGAGACCCAGTACTTC
TRBD2	few	TRBV20-1	TRBJ2-1	CSASGTSGLYNEQFF	TGCAGTGCTAGTGGGACTAGCGGACTGTACAATGAGCAGTTCTTC
-	many	TRBV20-1	TRBJ2-7	CSALPSTGRTYEQYF	TGCAGTGCCCTCCCCTCGACGGGACGTACCTACGAGCAGTACTTC
TRBD1	-	TRBV6-2/TRBV6-3	TRBJ2-7	CASSPGQGAREQYF	TGTGCCAGCAGTCCGGGACAGGGGGCGCGGGAGCAGTACTTC
TRBD1	many	TRBV20-1	TRBJ1-5	CSAQGEGSNQPQHF	TGCAGTGCCCAGGGGGAAGGCAGCAATCAGCCCCAGCATTTT
-	few	TRBV29-1	TRBJ2-7	CSVETGTYEQYF	TGCAGCGTTGAAACGGGTACCTACGAGCAGTACTTC
TRBD1	many	TRBV12-3/TRBV12-4	TRBJ2-7	CASSLTGGYYEQYF	TGTGCCAGCAGTTTAACAGGGGGTTACTACGAGCAGTACTTC
-	few	TRBV2	TRBJ2-3	CASSVGTEVSDTQYF	TGTGCCAGCAGTGTAGGGACCGAAGTCTCAGATACGCAGTATTTT
-	few	TRBV20-1	TRBJ1-2	CSARDLRTDYGYTF	TGCAGTGCTAGAGATTTAAGGACAGACTATGGCTACACCTTC
TRBD2	many	TRBV20-1	TRBJ2-7	CSARDPTSVYEQYF	TGCAGTGCTAGAGATCCCACTAGCGTCTACGAGCAGTACTTC
-	-	TRBV7-9	TRBJ2-2	CATPSDGNTGELFF	TGTGCAACTCCATCGGACGGCAACACCGGGGAGCTGTTTTTT
-	many	TRBV6-2/TRBV6-3	TRBJ1-2	CASSDGWGAGYTF	TGTGCCAGCAGTGATGGTTGGGGGGCTGGCTACACCTTC
TRBD2	-	TRBV4-3	TRBJ2-1	CASSQEGLVNEQFF	TGCGCCAGCAGCCAAGAGGGACTAGTCAATGAGCAGTTCTTC
-	many	TRBV27	TRBJ1-2	CASSTRPVIYGYTF	TGTGCCAGCAGTACCCGGCCCGTTATCTATGGCTACACCTTC
-	many	TRBV2	TRBJ1-2	CASSYRGAVYYGYTF	TGTGCCAGCTCGTATAGGGGGGCAGTCTACTATGGCTACACCTTC
TRBD2	-	TRBV6-2/TRBV6-3	TRBJ2-1	CASSSAGRSYNEQFF	TGTGCCAGCAGTTCAGCGGGACGCTCCTACAATGAGCAGTTCTTC
-	-	TRBV6-1	TRBJ1-3	CASSEAAGSGNTIYF	TGTGCCAGCAGTGAAGCAGCAGGCTCTGGAAACACCATATATTTT
TRBD1	many	TRBV28	TRBJ2-7	CASSLSGGLYEQYF	TGTGCCAGCAGTTTATCAGGGGGCTTGTACGAGCAGTACTTC
-	few	TRBV19	TRBJ1-6	CASSVPLDIKNSPLHF	TGTGCCAGTAGTGTACCCCTGGACATCAAGAATTCACCCCTCCACTTT
-	many	TRBV28	TRBJ2-5	CASSRAVEQETQYF	TGTGCCAGCAGCCGAGCTGTGGAACAAGAGACCCAGTACTTC
-	few	TRBV5-1	TRBJ2-7	CASSSYRRTYEQYF	TGCGCCAGCAGCTCATACAGGAGAACCTACGAGCAGTACTTC
-	many	TRBV6-1	TRBJ2-5	CASSQTVETQYF	TGTGCCAGCAGCCAAACGGTGGAGACCCAGTACTTC
TRBD1	many	TRBV7-2	TRBJ2-5	CASSLAMRGGYETQYF	TGTGCCAGCAGCTTAGCGATGAGAGGGGGCTATGAGACCCAGTACTTC
-	many	TRBV27	TRBJ2-7	CASSLGAVSYEQYF	TGTGCCAGCAGTTTGGGAGCGGTCTCCTACGAGCAGTACTTC
-	few	TRBV6-1	TRBJ2-2	CASSREINTGELFF	TGTGCCAGCAGCCGGGAGATAAACACCGGGGAGCTGTTTTTT
TRBD1	-	TRBV30	TRBJ1-5	CAWSVRLQGARQPQHF	TGTGCCTGGAGTGTACGGTTACAGGGGGCGCGTCAGCCCCAGCATTTT